One and the same sample provided the 27 T cell receptor beta chains below, sequenced in a study of cytomegalovirus exposure and HLA in healthy donors (dated by TCRdb to the late 2010s). Library creation used the immunoSEQ multiplex PCR assay. For the multiplex PCR, a mixture combining 60 forward primers for TCR Vbeta segments and 13 reverse primers for TCR Jbeta segments was used. Drawn from immuneACCESS, this table holds only the in-frame rearrangements with V and J called that TCRdb kept. Clones are partly lost; checked studies trace under half to an unresolved V gene and leave the rest unexplained. This sample gives under 150,000 clones in total; about 83% of them show up just once. The ten top clones hold more than 3% of the sample. What was sequenced was PBMCs. The source of these receptors is a young man in good health and CMV-seronegative.

J is TRBJ2-7 and V is TRBV4-3; 10 positions agree with TRBD1. The CDR3 spans 16 residues. Germline loops: CDR1 LGHNA, CDR2 YSLEER. The V gene end was trimmed by 2 bases and the J gene end by 5 bases; junction bases not matched to a gene: 9. For the CDR3, the DNA is TGCGCCAGCAGCCAATCTCTCGGGACAGGGGAACACGAGCAGTACTTC. Translated, it gives CASSQSLGTGEHEQYF.

The genes are TRBV9 and TRBJ1-5; D remains ambiguous. Trimming left V 2 bases short and J 6 bases short, with 6 bases between. CDR3 length: 12 amino acids. The V gene's germline CDR1 is SGDLS and CDR2 YYNGEE. The CDR3 coding sequence is TGTGCCAGCAGCGTCTCGCGTCAGCCCCAGCATTTT. This gives the protein CASSVSRQPQHF.

This chain joins TRBV6-6 and TRBJ2-7; TRBD1 agrees at 8 bases. Trimming at V came to 6 bases and at J to 4 bases, leaving 5 bases not matched to a gene. CDR3 length: 13 amino acids. CDR1 is MNHNY, CDR2 SVGAGI, per germline (reference sequence). The CDR3 protein is CASRGQGRYEQYF. In nucleotides, the CDR3 is TGTGCCAGCAGAGGACAGGGTCGGTACGAGCAGTACTTC.

The rearrangement uses TRBV28 and TRBJ1-3, with a weak D call TRBD1 (6 bases). This CDR3 has 13 amino acids. Trimming took 8 bases from V and 4 from J, leaving 12 bases between them. Germline values: CDR1 MDHEN, CDR2 SYDVKM. CDR3 region: CASLSGAGNTIYF. CDR3 bases: TGTGCCAGCCTCTCAGGGGCAGGAAACACCATATATTTT.

The chain recombines TRBV29-1 with TRBJ1-1; no clear D. The CDR3 is 14 amino acids. The V end lost 3 bases, the J end lost 1 base, and 12 bases lay between the germline ends. CDR1 is SQVTM and CDR2 is ANQGSEA in the germline V gene. The CDR3 region has the DNA TGCAGCGTTGATTCCACCCAGGAGAACACTGAAGCTTTCTTT. This translates into CSVDSTQENTEAFF. The entire variable domain, with the rest obtained from reference TRBV29-1 and TRBJ1-1, is as follows: SAVISQKPSRDICQRGTSLTIQCQVDSQVTMMFWYRQQPGQSLTLIATANQGSEATYESGFVIDKFPISRPNLTFSTLTVSNMSPEDSSIYLCSVDSTQENTEAFFGQGTRLTVV.

The rearrangement uses TRBV9 and TRBJ1-5; D unclear. Germline V gene data show CDR1 as SGDLS and CDR2 as YYNGEE. The CDR3 has 15 residues. Trimming removed 0 bases from V and 3 bases from J, with 10 bases in between. CDR3 nucleotides: TGTGCCAGCAGCGTAGCGGGGATCGCCAATCAGCCCCAGCATTTT. Its translation: CASSVAGIANQPQHF. Full variable domain (outside the CDR3, taken from reference TRBV9 and TRBJ1-5): DSGVTQTPKHLITATGQRVTLRCSPRSGDLSVYWYQQSLDQGLQFLIQYYNGEERAKGNILERFSAQQFPDLHSELNLSSLELGDSALYFCASSVAGIANQPQHFGDGTRLSIL.

The chain carries TRBV27 and TRBJ2-2, with no clear D. The V end was cut by 5 bases, the J end by 1 base, with 11 bases between. CDR3 length: 15 residues. Germline V gives CDR1 MNHEY, CDR2 SMNVEV (reference sequence). CDR3 nucleotide sequence: TGTGCCAGCAGTGTGGGCCTCGAGAACACCGGGGAGCTGTTTTTT. It is translated as CASSVGLENTGELFF.

The chain has TRBV5-6 and TRBJ1-4, with TRBD1 matching 8 bases. The CDR3 runs 16 residues. The germline gives CDR1 SGHDT, CDR2 YYEEEE. V was clipped by 5 bases and J by 7 bases; unmatched bases: 13. The CDR3 DNA reads TGTGCCAGCAGGAAAATGCAGGGGGCGACCTCTGAAAAACTGTTTTTT. It translates to CASRKMQGATSEKLFF. The complete variable domain, with remaining parts taken from reference TRBV5-6 and TRBJ1-4, reads DAGVTQSPTHLIKTRGQQVTLRCSPKSGHDTVSWYQQALGQGPQFIFQYYEEEERQRGNFPDRFSGHQFPNYSSELNVNALLLGDSALYLCASRKMQGATSEKLFFGSGTQLSVL.

The table lists this clone with a few counts. V usage is TRBV4-2 and J usage is TRBJ1-1, with 10 bases that match TRBD1. CDR1 LGHNA and CDR2 YNFKEQ come from the germline V gene. The V gene end was trimmed by 4 bases and the J gene end by 5 bases; junction bases not matched to a gene: 4. The CDR3 runs 14 residues. The CDR3 is CASSPWDRGTEAFF. CDR3 nucleotides: TGTGCCAGCAGCCCCTGGGACAGGGGAACTGAAGCTTTCTTT.

This clone was recorded once. The chain couples TRBV7-9 to TRBJ1-2, with 9 nucleotides matching TRBD1. Germline V gene data show CDR1 as SEHNR and CDR2 as FQNEAQ (reference sequence). Unmatched junction bases numbered 5, after V lost 1 base and J lost 5 bases. CDR3 length: 15 residues. The CDR3 DNA is TGTGCCAGCAGCTTAGTACAGGGGGCGAAGTATGGCTACACCTTC. Its protein product is CASSLVQGAKYGYTF.

J is TRBJ1-2 and V is TRBV18, with D possibly being TRBD1 (5 bases). The V and J ends lost 1 base and 8 bases respectively, with 26 bases between them. Germline values: CDR1 KGHSH, CDR2 LQKENI. The CDR3 has 18 residues. The CDR3 sequence: CASSPRQTTYGTQPGYTF. The CDR3 DNA reads TGTGCCAGCTCACCACGCCAAACTACCTACGGGACTCAACCCGGCTACACCTTC.

The chain has TRBV28 and TRBJ1-5, with TRBD1 matching 7 bases. Trimming cost V 5 bases and J 0 bases; bases outside gene matches: 4. Germline V gives CDR1 MDHEN, CDR2 SYDVKM. CDR3 length: 15 residues. The chain's CDR3 is CASSAGTASNQPQHF. Here the CDR3 DNA reads TGTGCCAGCAGTGCCGGGACAGCTAGCAATCAGCCCCAGCATTTT.

The V and J genes are TRBV19 and TRBJ2-7; TRBD1 aligns across 9 bases. The germline V gene encodes CDR1 LNHDA and CDR2 SQIVND (reference sequence). Trimming removed 5 bases from V and 1 base from J; junction bases left unmatched: 6. The CDR3 totals 15 residues. The CDR3 DNA is TGTGCCAGTAGTGTTACAGGGGGCGGGTCCTACGAGCAGTACTTC. This encodes CASSVTGGGSYEQYF.

This chain connects TRBV15 to TRBJ2-2, with 11 bases matching TRBD2. Germline V gene data show CDR1 as LNHNV and CDR2 as YYDKDF (reference sequence). The CDR3 consists of 15 residues. V shed 1 base, J shed 6 bases, and the junction held 1 base outside the gene matches. CDR3: CATSRVAGGPGELFF. The CDR3 DNA reads TGTGCCACCAGCAGAGTAGCGGGAGGGCCCGGGGAGCTGTTTTTT. Complete variable domain (other parts from reference TRBV15 and TRBJ2-2): DAMVIQNPRYQVTQFGKPVTLSCSQTLNHNVMYWYQQKSSQAPKLLFHYYDKDFNNEADTPDNFQSRRPNTSFCFLDIRSPGLGDTAMYLCATSRVAGGPGELFFGEGSRLTVL.

The rearrangement joins TRBV6-5 to TRBJ2-7, with D maybe TRBD1 (6 bases). V gave up 7 bases and J gave up 2 bases, with 15 bases separating them. The CDR3 spans 14 residues. CDR1 is MNHEY and CDR2 is SVGAGI in the germline V gene. The CDR3 spells CASIRQQGPYEQYF. CDR3 DNA: TGTGCCAGCATCCGTCAACAGGGCCCCTACGAGCAGTACTTC.

The chain combines TRBV4-1 with TRBJ2-5, with 14 positions matching TRBD2. The J segment lost 5 bases and the V segment lost 4 bases, leaving 6 bases of the junction unmatched. Germline CDR1 is MGHRA and CDR2 is YSYEKL. The CDR3 has 16 residues. The CDR3: CASSPTSGGAPETQYF. The CDR3 bases are TGCGCCAGCAGCCCGACTAGCGGGGGGGCCCCGGAGACCCAGTACTTC.

V and J are TRBV13 and TRBJ2-7; no clear D gene. Germline-derived CDR1 and CDR2 are PRHDT and FYEKMQ (reference sequence). The ends were cut back, 0 bases at V and 2 bases at J, with 5 bases in the middle. The CDR3 totals 13 residues. CDR3 amino acids: CASSLGRAYEQYF. The CDR3 DNA is TGTGCCAGCAGCTTAGGCCGGGCCTACGAGCAGTACTTC.

This sequence joins TRBV4-1 and TRBJ1-1; 8 bases match TRBD1. The CDR3 has 19 amino acids. Germline V gene data show CDR1 as MGHRA and CDR2 as YSYEKL. J gave up 0 bases and V 0 bases, and 12 bases lay outside the gene matches. The CDR3 is CASSQDQQGAIRVNTEAFF. The CDR3 DNA reads as TGCGCCAGCAGCCAAGATCAGCAGGGGGCCATCAGGGTGAACACTGAAGCTTTCTTT.

The chain combines TRBV14 with TRBJ2-3; D perhaps matches TRBD1 (8 bases). The CDR3 is 20 amino acids. The V end was cut by 1 base, the J end by 1 base, with 24 bases between. Germline V gene lookup returns CDR1 SGHDN and CDR2 FVKESK. The chain's CDR3 is CASSQGPGGQAFFGTDTQYF. DNA of the CDR3: TGTGCCAGCAGCCAAGGGCCGGGGGGACAGGCCTTTTTCGGCACAGATACGCAGTATTTT.

This clone was recorded once. This chain connects TRBV5-1 to TRBJ2-7; 8 bases line up with TRBD2. Trimming removed 4 bases from V and 5 bases from J; junction bases left unmatched: 11. The CDR3 has 15 amino acids. CDR1 and CDR2 from the germline V gene are SGHRS and YFSETQ. The CDR3 DNA follows: TGCGCCAGCAGCGTCCGGGGGGGCGCCCAGGACGAGCAGTACTTC. Protein sequence: CASSVRGGAQDEQYF.

V usage is TRBV6-1 and J usage is TRBJ1-2; weak D call: TRBD1 (6 bases). Germline CDR1 reads MNHNS; CDR2 reads SASEGT. The V gene lost 4 bases and the J gene lost 1 base, with 13 bases spanning the gap. The CDR3 contains 15 residues. CDR3 residues: CASSVGGSDNYGYTF. In DNA, the CDR3 is TGTGCCAGCAGTGTAGGGGGATCGGATAACTATGGCTACACCTTC.

The rearrangement joins TRBV19 to TRBJ1-2; no clear D. The CDR3 extends over 14 amino acids. Trimming took 6 bases from V and 6 from J, leaving 17 bases between them. Germline CDR1 is LNHDA and CDR2 is SQIVND (reference sequence). CDR3 loop: CASRGRDFLHGYTF. The DNA of the CDR3 is TGTGCCAGTAGGGGCCGGGATTTTCTTCATGGCTACACCTTC.

This clone has only one observation. This chain links TRBV4-2 with TRBJ2-5; TRBD1 agrees at 7 bases. The germline CDR1 and CDR2 sequences are LGHNA and YNFKEQ. CDR3 length equals 14 residues. With 2 bases clipped from V and 2 bases from J, the junction kept 2 bases outside the gene matches. CDR3 DNA sequence: TGTGCCAGCAGCCAAACAGGGGAACAAGAGACCCAGTACTTC. Translated, it gives CASSQTGEQETQYF.

This clone appeared a few times. This sequence joins TRBV11-1 and TRBJ1-2, with a weak D call TRBD1 (5 bases). CDR1 is SGHAT and CDR2 is FQDESV in the germline V gene (reference sequence). Trimming took 1 base from V and 8 from J, leaving 17 bases between them. The CDR3 loop spans 15 amino acids. The CDR3, as DNA: TGTGCCAGCAGCTTAGAGTATGGGACTGCTGGCGGCTACACCTTC. This translates into CASSLEYGTAGGYTF. The full variable domain, with the rest looked up from reference TRBV11-1 and TRBJ1-2, is EAEVAQSPRYKITEKSQAVAFWCDPISGHATLYWYRQILGQGPELLVQFQDESVVDDSQLPKDRFSAERLKGVDSTLKIQPAELGDSAMYLCASSLEYGTAGGYTFGSGTRLTVV.

The V and J genes are TRBV6-1 and TRBJ2-7; 10 bases map to TRBD1. V was clipped by 4 bases and J by 3 bases; unmatched bases: 6. CDR1 is MNHNS, CDR2 SASEGT, per germline. There are 15 residues in the CDR3. CDR3 coding DNA: TGTGCCAGCAGTGCGACCGGGACAGGGGACTACGAGCAGTACTTC. This codes for CASSATGTGDYEQYF.

The rearrangement uses TRBV4-1 and TRBJ1-1; D may be TRBD1 (5 bases). Germline assignment: CDR1 MGHRA and CDR2 YSYEKL. Trimming cost V 1 base and J 3 bases, with 12 bases left between them. This CDR3 is 15 amino acids long. For the CDR3, the DNA is TGCGCCAGCAGCCAAGTTTCAGGGAAGGACACTGAAGCTTTCTTT. This gives the protein CASSQVSGKDTEAFF.

The chain recombines TRBV7-9 with TRBJ1-5, with D hard to call. Germline V lookup: CDR1 SEHNR, CDR2 FQNEAQ (reference sequence). V was pared by 3 bases and J by 8 bases, with 8 bases between. This CDR3 is built from 12 residues. CDR3 DNA sequence: TGTGCCAGCAGCTTTTTGGGAGAGCCCCAGCATTTT. It encodes CASSFLGEPQHF.